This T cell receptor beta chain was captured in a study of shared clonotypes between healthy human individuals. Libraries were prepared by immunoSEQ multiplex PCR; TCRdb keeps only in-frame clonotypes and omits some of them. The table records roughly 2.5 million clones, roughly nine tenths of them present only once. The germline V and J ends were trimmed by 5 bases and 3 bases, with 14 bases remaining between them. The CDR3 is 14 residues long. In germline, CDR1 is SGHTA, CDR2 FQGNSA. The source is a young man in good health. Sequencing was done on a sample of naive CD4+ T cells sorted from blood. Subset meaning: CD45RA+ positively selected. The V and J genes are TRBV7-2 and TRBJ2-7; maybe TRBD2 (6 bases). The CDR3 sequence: CASSHNQGLYEQYF. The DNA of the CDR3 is TGTGCCAGCAGCCACAACCAGGGACTCTACGAGCAGTACTTC.